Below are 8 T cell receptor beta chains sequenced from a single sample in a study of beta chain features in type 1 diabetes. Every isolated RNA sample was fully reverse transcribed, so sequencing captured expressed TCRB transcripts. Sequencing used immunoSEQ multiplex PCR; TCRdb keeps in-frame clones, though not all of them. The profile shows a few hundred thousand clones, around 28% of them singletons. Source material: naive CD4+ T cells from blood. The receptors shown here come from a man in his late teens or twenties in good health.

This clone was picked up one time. The CDR3 DNA is TGTGCCACCCGGTCCGGGGGCATCCTCTACGAGCAGTACTTC. Protein: CATRSGGILYEQYF. The chain employs TRBV10-3 and TRBJ2-7; D tentatively fits TRBD1 or TRBD2 (6 bases each). The CDR3 extends over 14 amino acids. Germline CDR1 reads ENHRY; CDR2 reads SYGVKD. The V gene lost 10 bases and the J gene lost 3 bases, with 19 bases spanning the gap.

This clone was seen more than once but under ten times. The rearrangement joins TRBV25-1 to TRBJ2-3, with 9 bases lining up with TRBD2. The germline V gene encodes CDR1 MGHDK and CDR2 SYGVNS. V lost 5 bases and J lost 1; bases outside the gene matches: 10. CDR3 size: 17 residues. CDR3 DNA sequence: TGTGCCAGCAGTACCTACCAGAGGACTAGCGGCACAGATACGCAGTATTTT. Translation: CASSTYQRTSGTDTQYF. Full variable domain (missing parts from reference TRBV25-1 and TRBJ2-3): EADIYQTPRYLVIGTGKKITLECSQTMGHDKMYWYQQDPGMELHLIHYSYGVNSTEKGDLSSESTVSRIRTEHFPLTLESARPSHTSQYLCASSTYQRTSGTDTQYFGPGTRLTVL.

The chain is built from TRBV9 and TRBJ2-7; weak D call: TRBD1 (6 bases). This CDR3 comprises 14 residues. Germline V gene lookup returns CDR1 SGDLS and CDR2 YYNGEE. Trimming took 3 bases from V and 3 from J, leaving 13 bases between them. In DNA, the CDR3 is TGTGCCAGCAGCGCCCGGGACACGAGCTACGAGCAGTACTTC. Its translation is CASSARDTSYEQYF. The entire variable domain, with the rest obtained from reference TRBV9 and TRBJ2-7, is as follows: DSGVTQTPKHLITATGQRVTLRCSPRSGDLSVYWYQQSLDQGLQFLIQYYNGEERAKGNILERFSAQQFPDLHSELNLSSLELGDSALYFCASSARDTSYEQYFGPGTRLTVT.

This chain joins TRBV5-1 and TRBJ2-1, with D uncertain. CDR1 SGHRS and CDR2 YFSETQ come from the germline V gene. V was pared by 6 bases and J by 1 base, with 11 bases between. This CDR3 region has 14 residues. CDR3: CASIRSESYNEQFF. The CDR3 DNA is TGCGCCAGCATAAGGAGTGAGTCCTACAATGAGCAGTTCTTC. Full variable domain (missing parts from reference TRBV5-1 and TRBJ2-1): KAGVTQTPRYLIKTRGQQVTLSCSPISGHRSVSWYQQTPGQGLQFLFEYFSETQRNKGNFPGRFSGRQFSNSRSEMNVSTLELGDSALYLCASIRSESYNEQFFGPGTRLTVL.

DNA of the CDR3: TGCGCCAGCAGCTTGGGACCGGTGAATGAGCAGTTCTTC. Its protein is CASSLGPVNEQFF. The chain recombines TRBV5-1 with TRBJ2-1; D gene uncertain. The germline CDR1 and CDR2 sequences are SGHRS and YFSETQ. The V end was cut by 0 bases, the J end by 7 bases, with 8 bases between. This CDR3 contains 13 residues. The entire variable domain, with the rest obtained from reference TRBV5-1 and TRBJ2-1, is as follows: KAGVTQTPRYLIKTRGQQVTLSCSPISGHRSVSWYQQTPGQGLQFLFEYFSETQRNKGNFPGRFSGRQFSNSRSEMNVSTLELGDSALYLCASSLGPVNEQFFGPGTRLTVL.

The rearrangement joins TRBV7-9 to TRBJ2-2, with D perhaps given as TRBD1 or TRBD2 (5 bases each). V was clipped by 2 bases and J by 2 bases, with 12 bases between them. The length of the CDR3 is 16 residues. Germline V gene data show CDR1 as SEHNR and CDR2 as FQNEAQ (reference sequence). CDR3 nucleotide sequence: TGTGCCAGCAGCTTACTGGGACGAGTTAACACCGGGGAGCTGTTTTTT. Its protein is CASSLLGRVNTGELFF.

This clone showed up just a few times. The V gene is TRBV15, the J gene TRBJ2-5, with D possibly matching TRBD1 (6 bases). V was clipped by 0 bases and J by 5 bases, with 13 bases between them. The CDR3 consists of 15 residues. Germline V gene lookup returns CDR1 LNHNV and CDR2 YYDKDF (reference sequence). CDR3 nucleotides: TGTGCCACCAGCAGAGATAGTCTCAGGGGTGAGACCCAGTACTTC. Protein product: CATSRDSLRGETQYF.

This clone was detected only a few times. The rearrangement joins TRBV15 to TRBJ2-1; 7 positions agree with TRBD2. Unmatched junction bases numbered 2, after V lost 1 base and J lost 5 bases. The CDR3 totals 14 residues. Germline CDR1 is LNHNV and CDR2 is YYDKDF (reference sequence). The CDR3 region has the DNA TGTGCCACCAGCAGAGCGCTAGCGGACAATGAGCAGTTCTTC. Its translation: CATSRALADNEQFF.